A selection of T cell receptor beta chains follows, all from one sample in a study of shared clonotypes between healthy human individuals. The assay was immunoSEQ multiplex PCR, and TCRdb's table has in-frame clones only and misses some. This sample yields about 2,100,000 clones, of which just over 90% are seen a single time; 1.5% to 2% belongs to the top ten. Material: naive CD8+ T cells from PBMCs. The receptors were gathered from a man between 18 and 35 years old in good health. Some clones in this sample may be carry-over from other donors' samples. The CDR3 runs from the conserved cysteine through the conserved F or W. D genes are given only for firm matches. Rows give clone size only sometimes, using once, few, many, or a class for an expanded clone.

TRBV5-5	TRBJ2-1	NA	TRBD1	TGTGCCAGCAGCCTAGGGACAGGGGACAATGAGCAGTTCTTC	CASSLGTGDNEQFF
TRBV7-9	TRBJ2-7	NA	TRBD2	TGTGCCAGCGAGCTTAGTGACGGGAGGGCCGATTACGAGCAGTACTTC	CASELSDGRADYEQYF
TRBV6-4	TRBJ2-1	NA	NA	TGTGCCAGCAGTGACTCCGGCCGTACTAGCTCCTACAATGAGCAGTTCTTC	CASSDSGRTSSYNEQFF
TRBV30	TRBJ2-7	NA	NA	TGTGCCTGGAGTTCATACGGGGGCTCTTCCTACGAGCAGTACTTC	CAWSSYGGSSYEQYF
TRBV5-6	TRBJ1-1	NA	NA	TGTGCCAGCAGCTTGGCCCCCGGGCCCAGGGCCACTGAAGCTTTCTTT	CASSLAPGPRATEAFF
TRBV7-2	TRBJ1-3	once	NA	TGTGCCAGCAGCTCCGCAGGGTGGGGAAACACCATATATTTT	CASSSAGWGNTIYF
TRBV5-6	TRBJ2-2	NA	NA	TGTGCCAGCAGCTGGGGGATCTCCGGGGAGCTGTTTTTT	CASSWGISGELFF
TRBV4-3	TRBJ1-2	NA	NA	TGCGCCAGCAGCCAAGATAGGACAGACAACTATGGCTACACCTTC	CASSQDRTDNYGYTF
TRBV11-2	TRBJ2-5	NA	NA	TGTGCCAGCAGCTTAGCCAGACAAGAGACCCAGTACTTC	CASSLARQETQYF
TRBV28	TRBJ2-7	NA	TRBD1	TGTGCCAGCAGTTTATTGGGACAGGTCAACGAGCAGTACTTC	CASSLLGQVNEQYF
TRBV18	TRBJ2-7	few	TRBD1	TGTGCCAGCTCACACCGGGACAGGCTGCGTTGGGAGCAGTACTTC	CASSHRDRLRWEQYF
TRBV10-3	TRBJ2-7	NA	NA	TGTGCCATCAGTGAGTCTCTGGGCACAACCCTCTCCTACGAGCAGTACTTC	CAISESLGTTLSYEQYF
TRBV4-1	TRBJ1-5	NA	NA	TGCGCCAGCAGCCCCGCGAGGGGGAGGCAGCCCCAGCATTTT	CASSPARGRQPQHF
TRBV19	TRBJ1-1	NA	NA	TGTGCCAGTAGTCCCGGGGGGACTGAAGCTTTCTTT	CASSPGGTEAFF
TRBV19	TRBJ2-3	NA	NA	TGTGCCAGTAGTATAGGCTCGAGCACAGATACGCAGTATTTT	CASSIGSSTDTQYF
TRBV19	TRBJ1-2	NA	TRBD1	TGTGCCAGTAGTATAGGTACTGGGAAGGGGGCGACCTATGGCTACACCTTC	CASSIGTGKGATYGYTF
TRBV14	TRBJ2-1	NA	NA	TGTGCCAGCAGCCATCTTGGCGGGGGCCACTACAATGAGCAGTTCTTC	CASSHLGGGHYNEQFF
TRBV2	TRBJ1-5	NA	NA	TGTGCCAGCAGTGAACACCCCCGGCAGCCCCAGCATTTT	CASSEHPRQPQHF
TRBV27	TRBJ1-5	NA	TRBD1	TGTGCCAGCAGCCCACAGACAGGGGCAAATCAGCCCCAGCATTTT	CASSPQTGANQPQHF
TRBV4-1	TRBJ2-2	NA	NA	TGCGCCAGCAGCCACGTCGACTCCGATTATGGGGAGCTGTTTTTT	CASSHVDSDYGELFF
TRBV5-1	TRBJ1-2	NA	TRBD1	TGCGCCACCCGACAGGGTTATGGCTACACCTTC	CATRQGYGYTF
TRBV27	TRBJ2-2	NA	NA	TGTGCCACCTATGGGGGGACCGGGGAGCTGTTTTTT	CATYGGTGELFF
TRBV13	TRBJ2-2	NA	TRBD2	TGTGCCAGCAGCCTGACTAGCGGGAACGACGGGGAGCTGTTTTTT	CASSLTSGNDGELFF
TRBV30	TRBJ2-7	NA	NA	TGTGCCTGGAGATACTCACAATACGAGCAGTACTTC	CAWRYSQYEQYF
TRBV5-1	TRBJ1-1	NA	NA	TGCGCCAGCAGCTTGGCCGTACGAGTGGACATGAACACTGAAGCTTTCTTT	CASSLAVRVDMNTEAFF
TRBV7-7	TRBJ2-1	few	NA	TGTGCCAGCAGCTCCCTAATTATCGATGAGCAGTTCTTC	CASSSLIIDEQFF
TRBV28	TRBJ1-4	NA	NA	TGTGCCAGCAGTTTAGGGTTGGGGGGGAGAGAAAAACTGTTTTTT	CASSLGLGGREKLFF
TRBV27	TRBJ2-7	NA	TRBD1	TGTGCCACGGGACAGTTTTTAGGCTACGAGCAGTACTTC	CATGQFLGYEQYF
TRBV5-6	TRBJ1-6	NA	TRBD1	TGTGCCAGCAGTGCCGGGACAGGGAATTCACCCCTCCACTTT	CASSAGTGNSPLHF
TRBV5-1	TRBJ1-4	NA	NA	TGCGCCAGCAGCCAGCAACAGGGCCTTGATGAAAAACTGTTTTTT	CASSQQQGLDEKLFF
TRBV4-1	TRBJ2-2	NA	TRBD1	TGCGCCAGCAGCCAAGACGGGACAGCGAACACCGGGGAGCTGTTTTTT	CASSQDGTANTGELFF
TRBV6-1	TRBJ2-1	NA	NA	TGTGCCAGCAGTTTGGCAGGGCGGTCCCTCAATGAGCAGTTCTTC	CASSLAGRSLNEQFF
TRBV5-1	TRBJ1-6	NA	NA	TGCGCCAGCAGCGCAAACGGTGATTCACCCCTCCACTTT	CASSANGDSPLHF
TRBV6-4	TRBJ2-1	NA	NA	TGTGCCAGCAGTGACTTTCCCCGGGGGCGCAATGAGCAGTTCTTC	CASSDFPRGRNEQFF
TRBV18	TRBJ2-3	NA	TRBD2	TGTGCCAGCTCACCATCTGACCGGGAGGGCAGCACAGATACGCAGTATTTT	CASSPSDREGSTDTQYF
TRBV5-1	TRBJ2-7	NA	NA	TGCGCCAGCAGCTTGGCCCCTCGAGGGGTGGGGTTTTACGAGCAGTACTTC	CASSLAPRGVGFYEQYF
TRBV7-9	TRBJ2-5	NA	NA	TGTGCCAGCAGCAGTCCCCTGGTGGAAGCCGAGACCCAGTACTTC	CASSSPLVEAETQYF
TRBV4-1	TRBJ2-7	NA	NA	TGCGCCAGCAGCCAAGATAGCGGCCTAGCGAGTAGAGACCGGCAGTACTTC	CASSQDSGLASRDRQYF
TRBV6-6	TRBJ1-5	NA	NA	TGTGCCAGCATCGGGGACGTTAATCAGCCCCAGCATTTT	CASIGDVNQPQHF
TRBV9	TRBJ2-3	NA	NA	TGTGCCAGCAGCGTAGGGAATGGAGCGACAGATACGCAGTATTTT	CASSVGNGATDTQYF
TRBV7-9	TRBJ2-2	NA	NA	TGTGCCAGCAGCTACTACCCCGGACAGATCACCACCGGGGAGCTGTTTTTT	CASSYYPGQITTGELFF
TRBV27	TRBJ1-3	NA	TRBD1	TGTGCCAGCAGCCCCGGGGGCAGGGGGTCTGGAAACACCATATATTTT	CASSPGGRGSGNTIYF
TRBV28	TRBJ2-1	NA	NA	TGTGCCAGCAGTTTCTCGGGGTTGAACAATGAGCAGTTCTTC	CASSFSGLNNEQFF
TRBV7-8	TRBJ1-2	NA	NA	TGTGCCAGCAGCCCCGGGGCAGTCTCGTATGGCTACACCTTC	CASSPGAVSYGYTF
TRBV6-1	TRBJ2-1	NA	TRBD1	TGTGCCAGCAGGCCCCCGGGACAGACTTACAATGAGCAGTTCTTC	CASRPPGQTYNEQFF
TRBV7-9	TRBJ2-1	once	TRBD2	TGTGCCAGCAGCTTAGTCGGGGGGTCCTACAATGAGCAGTTCTTC	CASSLVGGSYNEQFF
TRBV5-1	TRBJ1-1	NA	NA	TGCGCCAGCAGTGAAACCGGGCCCCGAGGGACTGAAGCTTTCTTT	CASSETGPRGTEAFF
TRBV28	TRBJ2-3	once	NA	TGTGCCAGCAGTCCACTACAGGGACGGCGCACAGATACGCAGTATTTT	CASSPLQGRRTDTQYF
TRBV6-6	TRBJ2-1	once	NA	TGTGCCTCCCTGGGGCATTACAATGAGCAGTTCTTC	CASLGHYNEQFF
TRBV27	TRBJ1-2	NA	NA	TGTGCCAGCAGCCCGACCGCGGCCGGAGGTAACTATGGCTACACCTTC	CASSPTAAGGNYGYTF